This T cell receptor beta chain emerged from a study of identical twins. V gave up 3 bases and J gave up 1 base, with 6 bases separating them. The CDR3 is made up of 13 amino acids. The study's findings and limits: Low generation-probability sequences were in excess among twin-shared out-of-frame alpha sequences. High-abundance cord blood beta clonotypes had fewer insertions; memory repertoires showed none. Because invariant MAIT and iNKT cells could be present, zero-insertion analyses could be partly confounded.

Via MiXCR, TCRdb re-called the 5' RACE reads, giving one row per CDR3 protein. Of approximately 94,000 distinct CDR3 sequences in the sample, 5.9% were seen once. This clonotype appeared many times. The antigen is not known. Just one base apart from a much larger clone, this may be a read error. The sequencing input was memory T cells sorted from blood. The TCR originated in a woman aged 50 to 60 in good health. This chain connects TRBV12-3 or TRBV12-4 to TRBJ1-1; D unclear. The CDR3 reads CASSFGENTEAFF. The CDR3 DNA reads as TGTGCCAGCAGTTTTGGAGAGAACACTGAAGCTTTCTTT.